These 21 T cell receptor beta chains came from one sample sequenced in a study of cytomegalovirus exposure and HLA in healthy donors (dated by TCRdb to about 2017). The library came from the immunoSEQ multiplex PCR assay. A mixture of 60 forward primers for TCR Vbeta segments and 13 reverse primers for TCR Jbeta segments was used in the multiplex PCR. TCRdb limited this immuneACCESS table to in-frame rearrangements with V and J called. A share of clones is missing; checked studies link under half to unresolved V genes, and the rest is unexplained. The sample has fewer than 250,000 clones on record, almost 80% of them singletons. About 2% of the sample is taken by the ten largest. The specimen was PBMCs. All receptors derive from a male donor in good health and CMV-seronegative.

The V and J genes are TRBV9 and TRBJ1-5; D not certain. V was cut by 3 bases and J by 1 base, with 8 bases left in between. CDR3 length: 14 residues. Germline CDR1 SGDLS, CDR2 YYNGEE. CDR3 protein: CASSGIASNQPQHF. In DNA, the CDR3 is TGTGCCAGCAGCGGTATAGCCAGCAATCAGCCCCAGCATTTT.

J is TRBJ2-5 and V is TRBV6-5; a weak D match, TRBD1 (5 bases). The J call is uncertain, as TRBJ2-7 better fits the DNA end. The CDR3 runs 14 residues. Germline values: CDR1 MNHEY, CDR2 SVGAGI. The CDR3 loop reads CASSYSGDSYEQYF. For the CDR3, the DNA is TGTGCCAGCAGTTACTCAGGGGATTCCTACGAGCAGTACTTC.

This clone was seen a handful of times. CDR3 in DNA: TGCGCCAGCAGCCGAAAACAGGCCGCAGCTAATGAAAAACTGTTTTTT. Amino acids: CASSRKQAAANEKLFF. The rearrangement joins TRBV4-3 to TRBJ1-4, with a tentative D call TRBD1 (5 bases). Trimming took 4 bases from V and 3 from J, leaving 15 bases between them. Per the germline V gene, CDR1 is LGHNA and CDR2 is YSLEER. The length of the CDR3 is 16 residues.

The CDR3 loop is CASSSGYTF. CDR3 coding DNA: TGTGCCAGCAGTTCGGGCTACACCTTC. J is TRBJ1-2 and V is TRBV27; D unresolved. Trimming shortened V by 4 bases and J by 8 bases, and 2 bases separated the two germline ends. CDR1 is MNHEY, CDR2 SMNVEV, per germline (reference sequence). The CDR3 runs 9 residues.

The rearrangement joins TRBV10-3 to TRBJ2-3; 8 bases fit TRBD2. With V trimmed by 7 bases and J by 4 bases, 10 bases remained unmatched. CDR3 length equals 15 residues. Germline V gene lookup returns CDR1 ENHRY and CDR2 SYGVKD. The CDR3 spells CAITANGGASDTQYF. The DNA for the CDR3 is TGTGCCATCACCGCTAACGGGGGGGCTTCAGATACGCAGTATTTT.

This chain links TRBV28 with TRBJ2-3; TRBD2 aligns across 8 bases. The CDR3 length is 15 residues. The junction had 14 bases not matched to a gene; V was cut back by 8 bases and J by 7 bases. Germline CDR1 reads MDHEN; CDR2 reads SYDVKM. CDR3 sequence reads: CASVDSREGPYTQYF. The CDR3 nucleotides read TGTGCCAGCGTCGACTCCCGGGAGGGCCCATATACGCAGTATTTT.

This clone was counted a few times. This chain connects TRBV21-1 to TRBJ1-5; the D call in the table, TRBD1, was not verified against the DNA. TRBV21-1 is designated a pseudogene. CDR3 size: 15 residues. CDR3 bases: TGTGCCAGCAGCAACGGACAGGTTCTTAATCAGCCCCAGCATTTT. It encodes CASSNGQVLNQPQHF.

The CDR3 DNA follows: TGTGCCAGCAGTTTATTAGTGGGGGGCCAAGAGACCCAGTACTTC. This sequence encodes CASSLLVGGQETQYF. The V and J genes are TRBV28 and TRBJ2-5; D may be TRBD2 (6 bases). Germline CDR1 MDHEN, CDR2 SYDVKM. V was pared by 1 base and J by 1 base, with 10 bases between. The CDR3 runs to 15 residues.

Comments on this clone: One end of the junction varies from germline; a read error may be responsible. The chain links TRBV5-6 to TRBJ2-3, with D unresolved. Germline loops: CDR1 SGHDT, CDR2 YYEEEE. The length of the CDR3 is 14 residues. CDR3 loop: CANSLGLPTDTQYF. The CDR3 bases are TGTGCCAACAGCCTGGGTCTCCCCACAGATACGCAGTATTTT.

The chain combines TRBV4-3 with TRBJ2-3; the D gene is possibly TRBD2 (5 bases). The CDR3 loop spans 15 amino acids. Trimming shortened V by 1 base and J by 5 bases, and 13 bases separated the two germline ends. CDR1 and CDR2 (germline): LGHNA, YSLEER. The CDR3, as DNA: TGCGCCAGCAGCCAAGCGGCGGATCGGGGAGATACGCAGTATTTT. Encoded protein: CASSQAADRGDTQYF.

J is TRBJ1-2 and V is TRBV27; D ambiguous. V was pared by 2 bases and J by 3 bases, with 13 bases between. Germline V lookup: CDR1 MNHEY, CDR2 SMNVEV (reference sequence). The CDR3 extends over 15 amino acids. This chain's CDR3 is CASSLNLDNHYGYTF. The CDR3 DNA is TGTGCCAGCAGTTTAAATCTCGACAACCACTATGGCTACACCTTC.

The rearrangement links TRBV27 to TRBJ2-7; 14 positions match TRBD2. Germline CDR1 and CDR2: MNHEY and SMNVEV (reference sequence). J gave up 3 bases and V 2 bases, and 3 bases lay outside the gene matches. The CDR3 runs 16 residues. The CDR3 bases are TGTGCCAGCAGTTTACTGGGACTAGCGGGGGACTACGAGCAGTACTTC. It encodes CASSLLGLAGDYEQYF.

This clone showed up just a few times. V gene TRBV28 combines with J gene TRBJ2-2, with 8 bases matching TRBD1. With V trimmed by 5 bases and J by 0 bases, 5 bases remained unmatched. Germline V gene data show CDR1 as MDHEN and CDR2 as SYDVKM. CDR3 length: 16 amino acids. CDR3 amino acids: CASSERTGTNTGELFF. The CDR3 DNA follows: TGTGCCAGCAGTGAAAGGACAGGGACGAACACCGGGGAGCTGTTTTTT.

This chain joins TRBV6-5 and TRBJ1-4, with D unclear. CDR1 and CDR2 (germline): MNHEY, SVGAGI. V lost 2 bases to trimming and J lost 0 bases, with 7 bases between them. The CDR3 has 15 residues. The CDR3 nucleotides are TGTGCCAGCAGTTACGGTCAGGCAACTAATGAAAAACTGTTTTTT. It codes for CASSYGQATNEKLFF.

The chain couples TRBV5-6 to TRBJ2-7; 7 bases map to TRBD1. Unmatched junction bases numbered 3, after V lost 3 bases and J lost 0 bases. The CDR3 contains 14 residues. Germline V lookup: CDR1 SGHDT, CDR2 YYEEEE. The CDR3 coding sequence is TGTGCCAGCAGCTACAGGGGAAGCTCCTACGAGCAGTACTTC. Its protein is CASSYRGSSYEQYF. Looking up the rest from reference TRBV5-6 and TRBJ2-7 gives the full variable domain: DAGVTQSPTHLIKTRGQQVTLRCSPKSGHDTVSWYQQALGQGPQFIFQYYEEEERQRGNFPDRFSGHQFPNYSSELNVNALLLGDSALYLCASSYRGSSYEQYFGPGTRLTVT.

This chain uses TRBV7-8 with TRBJ1-1; D gene ambiguous. Looked up from germline, CDR1 is SGHVS and CDR2 is FQNEAQ. There are 14 residues in the CDR3. Between the trimmed V and J ends, which lost 8 bases and 1 base, there was a span of 14 bases. Written as DNA, the CDR3 is TGTGCCAGCCTAACCGAGCGAGGGAACACTGAAGCTTTCTTT. Translating it yields CASLTERGNTEAFF.

The rearrangement joins TRBV6-1 to TRBJ1-3, with D perhaps matching TRBD1 (6 bases). The length of the CDR3 is 13 residues. Germline values: CDR1 MNHNS, CDR2 SASEGT. Trimming pared 7 bases from V and 8 bases from J, leaving 15 bases between. The CDR3 region is CASTRRGADTIYF. CDR3 DNA sequence: TGTGCCAGCACGCGCAGGGGAGCGGACACCATATATTTT.

V usage is TRBV5-1 and J usage is TRBJ2-2; TRBD2 aligns across 7 bases. V lost 2 bases to trimming and J lost 1 base; unmatched junction nucleotides: 2. CDR1 and CDR2 (germline): SGHRS, YFSETQ. This CDR3 spans 15 amino acids. CDR3 sequence (DNA): TGCGCCAGCAGCTTATCGGGGGGGAACACCGGGGAGCTGTTTTTT. Protein product: CASSLSGGNTGELFF.

Only a few counts were recorded for this clone. The chain uses TRBV7-9 and TRBJ2-7; 8 bases fit TRBD1. The CDR3 runs 15 residues. The junction had 11 bases not matched to a gene; V was cut back by 5 bases and J by 5 bases. Germline V gene data show CDR1 as SEHNR and CDR2 as FQNEAQ (reference sequence). CDR3 coding DNA: TGTGCCAGCAGCCCAAGGATCGGACAGGGAAACGAGCAGTACTTC. Its protein is CASSPRIGQGNEQYF.

This clone was seen only a few times. CDR3 in DNA: TGTGCCAGCAGCACGGGGACAGGGGGCTACGAGCAGTACTTC. Residues: CASSTGTGGYEQYF. The rearrangement joins TRBV9 to TRBJ2-7, with 11 nucleotides matching TRBD1. The V gene's germline CDR1 is SGDLS and CDR2 YYNGEE. J lost 3 bases, V lost 4 bases, and 3 bases had no gene match. CDR3 length: 14 amino acids.

This clone was seen once. CDR3 amino acids: CASSSLSDTQYF. The CDR3, as DNA: TGTGCCAGCAGCTCCCTATCAGATACGCAGTATTTT. The genes are TRBV7-2 and TRBJ2-3; D unclear. The CDR3 is 12 amino acids. Germline assignment: CDR1 SGHTA and CDR2 FQGNSA. V was shortened by 4 bases and J by 4 bases, with 6 bases between the two germline ends.